This T cell receptor (beta chain) stems from a study of T-cell reconstitution after alpha-beta-depleted transplantation in children. The CDR3 is made up of 15 amino acids. Germline CDR1 and CDR2: MNHEY and SMNVEV (reference sequence). The junction had 11 bases not matched to a gene; V was cut back by 6 bases and J by 5 bases. TCRbeta library preparation incorporated unique molecular identifiers. TCRdb re-derived calls from the PCR reads in MiXCR, one entry per CDR3 protein. The data contain around 250,000 distinct CDR3 sequences, almost 10% of them singletons. V gene TRBV27 combines with J gene TRBJ2-5; TRBD1 matches 8 bases. This clonotype was obtained from a human donor who donated a stem cell graft to a child with SCID. The source material was PBMCs from the stem cell graft donor, sampled from the stem cell graft. The CDR3 spells CASRFATGAVETQYF. The CDR3, as DNA: TGTGCCAGCAGATTCGCGACAGGGGCGGTTGAGACCCAGTACTTC.